The entry below describes one T cell receptor beta chain. The sample belongs to a study of blood T cell repertoires in COVID-19. Study background: Samples of COVID-19 (acute and convalescent) were obtained from the United States, Italy and Spain. In each case, the material was cDNA or gDNA derived from T cells, B-cell-depleted T cells, or PBMCs.

Original methodology: Cell counts per sample came from amplifying reference gene primers. The data were produced by immunoSEQ multiplex PCR, yet TCRdb's version contains in-frame clones alone and is incomplete. Clonal size and the V and J genes are those of that table, whereas D and trimming came from the DNA. The sample lists 120,000 or so clones, around 64% occurring once. This CDR3 region has 13 residues. Germline V lookup: CDR1 SGHAT, CDR2 FQDESV (reference sequence). V was clipped by 6 bases and J by 5 bases; unmatched bases: 5. The sequence was obtained from a human donor with acute or convalescent COVID-19. The donor label of this sample is uncertain. Source material: peripheral blood. This chain joins TRBV11-1 and TRBJ2-5; 8 bases are a match to TRBD2. The CDR3 DNA is TGTGCCAGCAGACCTACTAGCGGTGAGACCCAGTACTTC. Translation: CASRPTSGETQYF.